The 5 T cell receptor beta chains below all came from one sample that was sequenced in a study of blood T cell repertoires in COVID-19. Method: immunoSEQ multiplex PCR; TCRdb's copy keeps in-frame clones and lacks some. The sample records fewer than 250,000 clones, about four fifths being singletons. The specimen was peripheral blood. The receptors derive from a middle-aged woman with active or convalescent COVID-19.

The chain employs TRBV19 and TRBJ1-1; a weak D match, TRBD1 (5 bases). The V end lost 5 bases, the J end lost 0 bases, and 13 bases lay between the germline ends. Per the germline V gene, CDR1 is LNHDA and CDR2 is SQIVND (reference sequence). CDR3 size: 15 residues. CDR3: CASSVSGTVNTEAFF. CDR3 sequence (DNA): TGTGCCAGTAGTGTCTCCGGGACTGTGAACACTGAAGCTTTCTTT. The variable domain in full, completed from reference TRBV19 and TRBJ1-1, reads DGGITQSPKYLFRKEGQNVTLSCEQNLNHDAMYWYRQDPGQGLRLIYYSQIVNDFQKGDIAEGYSVSREKKESFPLTVTSAQKNPTAFYLCASSVSGTVNTEAFFGQGTRLTVV.

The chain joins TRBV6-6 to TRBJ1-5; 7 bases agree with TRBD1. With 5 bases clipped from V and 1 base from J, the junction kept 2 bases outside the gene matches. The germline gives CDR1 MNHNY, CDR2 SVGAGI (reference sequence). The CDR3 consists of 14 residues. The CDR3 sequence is CASSGQASNQPQHF. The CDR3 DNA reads TGTGCCAGCAGTGGACAGGCGAGCAATCAGCCCCAGCATTTT.

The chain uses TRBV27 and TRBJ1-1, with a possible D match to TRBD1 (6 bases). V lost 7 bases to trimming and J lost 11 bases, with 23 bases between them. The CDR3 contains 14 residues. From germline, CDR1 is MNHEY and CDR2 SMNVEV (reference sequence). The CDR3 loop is CASNSGGGPLRAFF. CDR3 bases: TGTGCCAGCAACTCCGGGGGGGGGCCTCTAAGGGCTTTCTTT.

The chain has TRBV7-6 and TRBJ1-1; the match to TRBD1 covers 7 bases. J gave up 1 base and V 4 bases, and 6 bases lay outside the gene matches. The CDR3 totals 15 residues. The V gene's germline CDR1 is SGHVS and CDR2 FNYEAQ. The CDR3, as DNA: TGTGCCAGCAGCTCACCGACAGGGCGGAACACTGAAGCTTTCTTT. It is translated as CASSSPTGRNTEAFF.

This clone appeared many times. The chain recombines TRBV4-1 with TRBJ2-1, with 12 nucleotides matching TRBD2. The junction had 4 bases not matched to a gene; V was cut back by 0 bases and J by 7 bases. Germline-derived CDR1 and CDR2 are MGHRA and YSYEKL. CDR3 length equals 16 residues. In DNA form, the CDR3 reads TGCGCCAGCAGCCAAGATCGACTAGCGGGAGCAAATGAGCAGTTCTTC. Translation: CASSQDRLAGANEQFF.